This T cell receptor beta chain came from a study of T cells in Graves' hyperthyroidism and ophthalmopathy. This clonotype was counted at least ten times. Antigen: not known. This CDR3 is built from 13 residues. Germline V gene data show CDR1 as DFQATT and CDR2 as SNEGSKA (reference sequence). The trim removed 6 bases at V and 1 base at J, leaving 5 bases unmatched. The CDR3 regions of TCR beta were amplified from RNA transcripts. The TCR CDR3 was amplified in a first-round RT-PCR using the HTBI primer set. Each CDR3 protein is one row after TCRdb ran MiXCR on the multiplex PCR reads. The sample contains under 400,000 distinct CDR3 sequences, over 15% of which appear only once. Study-wide results and limits: Among clonotypes expanded in thyroid above 0.001, most were also found in blood.

For Graves' hyperthyroidism to be stable, ophthalmopathy could not progress within 18 months. The chain links TRBV20-1 to TRBJ1-1; 7 bases match TRBD1. This sequence originates from a man aged 30 to 45 with Graves' hyperthyroidism. Sequencing used blood. As DNA, the CDR3 is TGCAGTGCCGACAGGGACACGAACACTGAAGCTTTCTTT. Translation: CSADRDTNTEAFF.